This passage covers 2 T cell receptor beta chains from one sample sequenced in a study of blood T cell repertoires in COVID-19. Profiled with immunoSEQ multiplex PCR; TCRdb holds only in-frame clones, not every one. The sample records approximately 190,000 clones, 80% to 85% being singletons. Sequenced: peripheral blood. The receptors shown here come from a human donor in a cohort sampled during active COVID-19.

The chain links TRBV9 to TRBJ2-1, with 11 bases lining up with TRBD2. The V gene's germline CDR1 is SGDLS and CDR2 YYNGEE. The ends lost 4 bases at V and 0 bases at J; junction bases unmatched: 15. The CDR3 is 20 residues long. The CDR3 sequence: CASSKRLAGRLVHSYNEQFF. CDR3 bases: TGTGCCAGCAGCAAACGACTAGCGGGAAGGTTGGTTCACTCCTACAATGAGCAGTTCTTC.

The genes are TRBV2 and TRBJ2-7; the D gene is possibly TRBD2 (5 bases). CDR1 is SNHLY and CDR2 is FYNNEI in the germline V gene. The CDR3 has 14 residues. The germline V and J ends were trimmed by 4 bases and 5 bases, with 15 bases remaining between them. The CDR3 DNA is TGTGCCAGCAGTGGGAGTTGGCGGGCCCACGAGCAGTACTTC. Translation gives CASSGSWRAHEQYF.